The 20 T cell receptor beta chains listed next were all sequenced from one sample in a study of blood T cell repertoires in COVID-19 (dated by TCRdb to 2020 to 2022). Libraries were constructed by the immunoSEQ multiplex PCR assay. This immuneACCESS table, as held by TCRdb, lists in-frame sequences with V and J called but not all clones. Of the missing ones, under half trace to an unresolved V gene in checked studies; the others have no known cause. This sample has 150,000 to 200,000 clones in its table, and about 88% of those were observed once. 0.99% of the sample is taken by the ten largest. The sequenced sample consisted of peripheral blood. The receptors were gathered from a man aged 18 to 30 with acute or convalescent COVID-19.

This rearrangement joins TRBV28 to TRBJ1-6; 9 positions agree with TRBD1. CDR3 length: 14 amino acids. Losses at the gene ends were 6 bases for V and 8 bases for J; bases not matched to a gene: 5. CDR1 MDHEN and CDR2 SYDVKM come from the germline V gene. CDR3 DNA sequence: TGTGCCAGCAGCCCCGGGACAGGGTATTCACCCCTCCACTTT. This translates into CASSPGTGYSPLHF. The complete variable domain, with remaining parts taken from reference TRBV28 and TRBJ1-6, reads DVKVTQSSRYLVKRTGEKVFLECVQDMDHENMFWYRQDPGLGLRLIYFSYDVKMKEKGDIPEGYSVSREKKERFSLILESASTNQTSMYLCASSPGTGYSPLHFGNGTRLTVT.

The chain links TRBV6-6 to TRBJ2-5; D possibly corresponds to TRBD1 (5 bases). Trimming cost V 6 bases and J 2 bases, with 7 bases left between them. CDR3 length equals 12 residues. Germline values: CDR1 MNHNY, CDR2 SVGAGI (reference sequence). CDR3 region: CASSRQQETQYF. The CDR3 region has the DNA TGTGCCAGCAGCAGACAGCAAGAGACCCAGTACTTC.

This chain connects TRBV30 to TRBJ1-2, with 9 bases fitting TRBD1. In germline, CDR1 is GTSNPN, CDR2 SVGIG (reference sequence). The CDR3 runs to 15 residues. Unmatched junction bases numbered 10, after V lost 0 bases and J lost 8 bases. The CDR3 sequence is CAWSVQTGGSWGYTF. The CDR3 DNA follows: TGTGCCTGGAGTGTTCAGACAGGGGGTTCTTGGGGCTACACCTTC.

The chain has TRBV18 and TRBJ1-2; no reliable D call. V was trimmed by 8 bases and J by 0 bases, leaving 25 bases between them. Germline-derived CDR1 and CDR2 are KGHSH and LQKENI. This CDR3 contains 18 residues. The CDR3 nucleotides are TGTGCCAGCACCCTCTCAGTTAGCCGGCTAGCAGCTAACTATGGCTACACCTTC. Translation: CASTLSVSRLAANYGYTF.

The genes are TRBV4-1 and TRBJ1-2; TRBD1 matches at 7 bases. The germline gives CDR1 MGHRA, CDR2 YSYEKL. V shed 1 base and J 7 bases; nucleotides not matched to a gene: 9. The CDR3 covers 15 residues. CDR3 region: CASSQAQGGSSGYTF. DNA of the CDR3: TGCGCCAGCAGCCAAGCCCAGGGGGGATCGAGTGGCTACACCTTC.

The rearrangement uses TRBV4-1 and TRBJ1-5; 8 positions agree with TRBD1. With 2 bases clipped from V and 3 bases from J, the junction kept 6 bases outside the gene matches. The CDR3 is made up of 16 amino acids. Per the germline V gene, CDR1 is MGHRA and CDR2 is YSYEKL. CDR3 DNA sequence: TGCGCCAGCAGCCAAAAGACAGGGGATAACAATCAGCCCCAGCATTTT. This encodes CASSQKTGDNNQPQHF.

The table lists this clone with a few counts. The genes are TRBV4-1 and TRBJ2-1; D is uncertain. This CDR3 is 12 amino acids long. Germline V gene data show CDR1 as MGHRA and CDR2 as YSYEKL. Trimming removed 4 bases at V and 9 bases at J, with 10 bases between. The CDR3 protein is CASSPSRGEQFF. CDR3 DNA sequence: TGCGCCAGCAGCCCTTCAAGAGGTGAGCAGTTCTTC.

This chain links TRBV14 with TRBJ2-3; D uncertain. The germline V gene has CDR1 SGHDN and CDR2 FVKESK. There are 14 residues in the CDR3. The V gene lost 3 bases and the J gene lost 2 bases, with 9 bases spanning the gap. The CDR3 protein is CASSHAGDTDTQYF. The CDR3 nucleotides read TGTGCCAGCAGCCATGCCGGAGACACAGATACGCAGTATTTT.

The rearrangement joins TRBV6-1 to TRBJ1-1; D is possibly TRBD1 (6 bases). There are 15 residues in the CDR3. The V gene's germline CDR1 is MNHNS and CDR2 SASEGT. Trimming stripped 6 bases from V and 0 bases from J, with 14 bases between. The CDR3, as DNA: TGTGCCAGCAGCTACAGAGGACAGATGAACACTGAAGCTTTCTTT. It specifies CASSYRGQMNTEAFF.

The V and J genes are TRBV10-3 and TRBJ2-3, with a weak D call TRBD2 (6 bases). Germline V gives CDR1 ENHRY, CDR2 SYGVKD. This CDR3 has 16 amino acids. V was shortened by 0 bases and J by 0 bases, with 10 bases between the two germline ends. This CDR3 is CAISESKGTSTDTQYF. CDR3 DNA: TGTGCCATCAGTGAGTCTAAGGGGACTAGCACAGATACGCAGTATTTT.

A word on this clone: A much bigger clone sits one base away, suggesting this may be a read error. Other DNA sequences in this specimen translate into the identical CDR3. V and J are TRBV19 and TRBJ2-2; D perhaps matches TRBD1 (5 bases). The germline V gene encodes CDR1 LNHDA and CDR2 SQIVND (reference sequence). V was pared by 4 bases and J by 4 bases, with 7 bases between. The CDR3 consists of 13 residues. In DNA form, the CDR3 reads TGTGCCAGTAGTACGCAGGGCACCGGGGAGCTGTTTTTT. Protein product: CASSTQGTGELFF.

The chain links TRBV10-1 to TRBJ2-3; 9 nucleotides match TRBD1. With 0 bases clipped from V and 11 bases from J, the junction kept 9 bases outside the gene matches. Looked up from germline, CDR1 is WNHNN and CDR2 is SYGVQD (reference sequence). The CDR3 sequence is 15 residues long. For the CDR3, the DNA is TGCGCCAGCAGTGAGTCCGGGACAGGGTTGATTGGGCAGTATTTT. Translating gives CASSESGTGLIGQYF.

The V gene is TRBV5-1, the J gene TRBJ1-2; 8 bases line up with TRBD1. The CDR3 is made up of 13 amino acids. Germline V gives CDR1 SGHRS, CDR2 YFSETQ. Trimming cost V 4 bases and J 5 bases; bases outside gene matches: 4. The CDR3 DNA follows: TGCGCCAGCAGCCCCGGACAGGGATATGGCTACACCTTC. Translation: CASSPGQGYGYTF.

The chain combines TRBV6-5 with TRBJ2-1; D is unresolved. This CDR3 spans 15 amino acids. With 5 bases removed from V and 3 bases from J, the gap between germline ends came to 14 bases. Germline V CDR1 and CDR2: MNHEY, SVGAGI. The CDR3 region is CASSMGPVGYNEQFF. For the CDR3, the DNA is TGTGCCAGCAGTATGGGCCCAGTGGGCTACAATGAGCAGTTCTTC.

This clone was counted between two and nine times. The rearrangement links TRBV30 to TRBJ1-4, with a possible D match to TRBD1 (5 bases). This CDR3 is 14 amino acids long. Germline CDR1 GTSNPN, CDR2 SVGIG (reference sequence). The V end lost 1 base, the J end lost 7 bases, and 13 bases lay between the germline ends. The CDR3 loop is CAWSAGQGGEKLFF. CDR3 bases: TGTGCCTGGAGTGCAGGTCAGGGTGGTGAAAAACTGTTTTTT.

The chain has TRBV6-5 and TRBJ1-1, with D maybe TRBD1 (6 bases). V gave up 6 bases and J gave up 5 bases, with 13 bases separating them. Germline V CDR1 and CDR2: MNHEY, SVGAGI. The CDR3 is made up of 13 amino acids. The CDR3 region is CASRPDRPTEAFF. In DNA, the CDR3 is TGTGCCAGCAGACCAGACAGGCCTACTGAAGCTTTCTTT.

J is TRBJ1-1 and V is TRBV18, with D possibly TRBD1 on 6 matching bases. Between the trimmed V and J ends, which lost 2 bases and 3 bases, there was a span of 7 bases. The CDR3 length is 13 residues. The germline gives CDR1 KGHSH, CDR2 LQKENI. The CDR3 loop reads CASSPTGHTEAFF. The CDR3 nucleotides are TGTGCCAGCTCACCAACAGGGCACACTGAAGCTTTCTTT.

The chain carries TRBV10-3 and TRBJ2-1; no firm D call. In germline, CDR1 is ENHRY, CDR2 SYGVKD. The CDR3 contains 20 residues. Trimming cost V 0 bases and J 4 bases, with 25 bases left between them. CDR3 sequence reads: CAISESLSTSARFGYNEQFF. The CDR3 bases are TGTGCCATCAGTGAGTCTCTGTCAACAAGCGCAAGGTTCGGGTACAATGAGCAGTTCTTC.

The CDR3 loop reads CASSERGLFGNTIYF. Written as DNA, the CDR3 is TGTGCCAGCAGTGAAAGAGGATTGTTTGGAAACACCATATATTTT. This chain joins TRBV6-1 and TRBJ1-3; no reliable D call. Germline-derived CDR1 and CDR2 are MNHNS and SASEGT. V lost 2 bases and J 3 bases, leaving 11 bases between the germline ends. This CDR3 has 15 residues.

The chain joins TRBV19 to TRBJ2-3, with 7 bases matching TRBD1. With V trimmed by 1 base and J by 5 bases, 6 bases remained unmatched. The CDR3 runs to 15 residues. Germline values: CDR1 LNHDA, CDR2 SQIVND (reference sequence). The CDR3, as DNA: TGTGCCAGTAGTATAGGTGCAGGGGGAATAGATACGCAGTATTTT. Its protein product is CASSIGAGGIDTQYF. Using reference TRBV19 and TRBJ2-3 for the parts outside the CDR3, the full variable domain is DGGITQSPKYLFRKEGQNVTLSCEQNLNHDAMYWYRQDPGQGLRLIYYSQIVNDFQKGDIAEGYSVSREKKESFPLTVTSAQKNPTAFYLCASSIGAGGIDTQYFGPGTRLTVL.